Below are 17 T cell receptor beta chains sequenced from a single sample in a study of blood T cell repertoires in COVID-19. Here immunoSEQ multiplex PCR was the method, and the copy in TCRdb shows in-frame clones only, minus some. The sample lists about 230,000 clones, approximately 84% occurring once. The specimen sequenced was peripheral blood. All receptors derive from a man aged 50 to 59 with COVID-19, enrolled during active disease.

This chain uses TRBV3-1 (or the pseudogene TRBV3-2) with TRBJ2-7; possibly TRBD2 for D (5 bases). V dropped 5 bases and J dropped 5 bases, with 16 bases sitting between them. Per germline, CDR1 LGHDT and CDR2 YNNKEL (reference sequence). The length of the CDR3 is 14 residues. The CDR3 sequence: CASSENGVLNEQYF. CDR3 bases: TGTGCCAGCAGCGAGAACGGGGTTTTAAACGAGCAGTACTTC.

This chain links TRBV7-3 with TRBJ2-5; 8 nucleotides match TRBD2. This CDR3 contains 15 residues. V shed 5 bases, J shed 2 bases, and the junction held 7 bases outside the gene matches. Per germline, CDR1 SGHTA and CDR2 FQGTGA. The CDR3 reads CASSTGTSGQETQYF. DNA of the CDR3: TGTGCCAGCAGCACCGGGACTAGTGGGCAAGAGACCCAGTACTTC.

The chain links TRBV9 to TRBJ1-1, with TRBD1 matching 11 bases. After removal of 3 bases from V and 1 base from J, the junction contained 5 bases not matched to a gene. The V gene's germline CDR1 is SGDLS and CDR2 YYNGEE. The CDR3 consists of 16 residues. CDR3 sequence reads: CASSAYGQGANTEAFF. The DNA for the CDR3 is TGTGCCAGCAGCGCCTATGGACAGGGGGCGAACACTGAAGCTTTCTTT.

The chain combines TRBV7-3 with TRBJ1-2; 10 bases are a match to TRBD1. The trim removed 5 bases at V and 8 bases at J, leaving 11 bases unmatched. CDR3 size: 15 residues. CDR1 and CDR2 from the germline V gene are SGHTA and FQGTGA. This CDR3 reads CASSPYPGQGIGYTF. The CDR3 DNA reads as TGTGCCAGCAGCCCTTACCCGGGACAGGGGATCGGCTACACCTTC.

This rearrangement joins TRBV4-2 to TRBJ2-7; tentatively, D is TRBD2 (6 bases). Per germline, CDR1 LGHNA and CDR2 YNFKEQ. V was pared by 1 base and J by 0 bases, with 10 bases between. The CDR3 length is 15 residues. CDR3 sequence (DNA): TGTGCCAGCAGCCAAGGACTAGACAACTCCTACGAGCAGTACTTC. Amino acids: CASSQGLDNSYEQYF.

The chain has TRBV15 and TRBJ1-5; 7 nucleotides match TRBD1. Germline values: CDR1 LNHNV, CDR2 YYDKDF (reference sequence). V lost 5 bases and J lost 2; bases outside the gene matches: 15. This CDR3 region has 18 residues. CDR3 coding DNA: TGTGCCACCAGCGTCGACCCAAGGACAGACAGGGGCAATCAGCCCCAGCATTTT. This translates into CATSVDPRTDRGNQPQHF. The whole variable domain, filled in from reference TRBV15 and TRBJ1-5, reads DAMVIQNPRYQVTQFGKPVTLSCSQTLNHNVMYWYQQKSSQAPKLLFHYYDKDFNNEADTPDNFQSRRPNTSFCFLDIRSPGLGDTAMYLCATSVDPRTDRGNQPQHFGDGTRLSIL.

The rearrangement links TRBV4-2 to TRBJ2-1; 11 nucleotides line up with TRBD1. Germline CDR1 and CDR2: LGHNA and YNFKEQ. The CDR3 sequence is 18 residues long. Trimming removed 3 bases from V and 12 bases from J; junction bases left unmatched: 19. The CDR3 sequence is CASSHGQGARAQFLAQFF. The CDR3 nucleotides read TGTGCCAGCAGCCACGGACAGGGGGCGAGGGCTCAATTCCTCGCGCAGTTCTTC.

V gene TRBV9 combines with J gene TRBJ2-2; no firm D call. The V gene's germline CDR1 is SGDLS and CDR2 YYNGEE. The CDR3 sequence is 16 residues long. Trimming removed 0 bases at V and 1 base at J, with 10 bases between. The CDR3 DNA is TGTGCCAGCAGCGTAGGCGTGACACAGAACACCGGGGAGCTGTTTTTT. Its translation is CASSVGVTQNTGELFF.

This clone was observed a few times. The chain carries TRBV5-1 and TRBJ1-5; the D is unclear. The CDR3 runs 14 residues. Germline V gene sequence: CDR1 SGHRS, CDR2 YFSETQ. V lost 4 bases, J lost 2 bases, and 10 bases lay in between. The CDR3 sequence is CASSIMGGNQPQHF. DNA of the CDR3: TGCGCCAGCAGCATCATGGGAGGCAATCAGCCCCAGCATTTT.

This chain uses TRBV6-6 with TRBJ2-1; 7 bases are a match to TRBD2. V trimming: 6 bases; J trimming: 6 bases; junction bases outside the gene matches: 14. CDR1 is MNHNY, CDR2 SVGAGI, per germline (reference sequence). The CDR3 loop spans 16 amino acids. DNA for the CDR3: TGTGCCAGCAGATCATTTGGGACTACGCCCTCCAATGAGCAGTTCTTC. Amino acids: CASRSFGTTPSNEQFF.

The rearrangement uses TRBV6-5 and TRBJ1-6; D remains unclear. Looked up from germline, CDR1 is MNHEY and CDR2 is SVGAGI. The V end lost 6 bases, the J end lost 2 bases, and 11 bases lay between the germline ends. The CDR3 contains 15 residues. CDR3 bases: TGTGCCAGCAGACGGACTTGGACCTATAATTCACCCCTCCACTTT. It yields the protein CASRRTWTYNSPLHF.

This clone was observed a single time. The chain has TRBV6-5 and TRBJ2-7, with unresolved D. The V gene lost 5 bases and the J gene lost 1 base, with 12 bases spanning the gap. Germline CDR1 reads MNHEY; CDR2 reads SVGAGI. CDR3 length: 14 amino acids. The CDR3 DNA sequence: TGTGCCAGCAGTCATACCCCCTATTCCTACGAGCAGTACTTC. Encoded protein: CASSHTPYSYEQYF.

The rearrangement joins TRBV29-1 to TRBJ2-1; no firm D call. Trimming left V 1 base short and J 0 bases short, with 10 bases between. Germline V CDR1 and CDR2: SQVTM, ANQGSEA. There are 15 residues in the CDR3. The CDR3 reads CSVEGLSSSYNEQFF. The CDR3 DNA reads as TGCAGCGTTGAAGGTCTGTCGAGCTCCTACAATGAGCAGTTCTTC.

V and J are TRBV12-5 and TRBJ2-7; tentatively, D is TRBD1 (6 bases). V gave up 5 bases and J gave up 4 bases, with 18 bases separating them. The CDR3 extends over 15 amino acids. Germline lookup yields CDR1 LGHNT and CDR2 FRNRAP. The DNA of the CDR3 is TGTGCTAGTGGTCCCTGGAGCCCACAGGGATACGAGCAGTACTTC. Amino acid sequence: CASGPWSPQGYEQYF.

The chain joins TRBV4-1 to TRBJ2-3; 12 nucleotides agree with TRBD2. The ends lost 2 bases at V and 2 bases at J; junction bases unmatched: 8. Germline lookup yields CDR1 MGHRA and CDR2 YSYEKL. CDR3 length: 18 residues. The CDR3 loop reads CASSQMLAGGPITDTQYF. The CDR3 DNA reads TGCGCCAGCAGCCAAATGCTAGCGGGAGGGCCAATCACAGATACGCAGTATTTT.

This clone was seen only once. The chain employs TRBV19 and TRBJ2-1, with 8 bases that match TRBD2. J was trimmed by 0 bases and V by 8 bases; bases with no gene match: 15. The CDR3 extends over 18 amino acids. Germline lookup yields CDR1 LNHDA and CDR2 SQIVND (reference sequence). CDR3 sequence (DNA): TGTGCCAGTCATTCCATCGGAACTAGCGGAGTCTCCTACAATGAGCAGTTCTTC. Translated: CASHSIGTSGVSYNEQFF.

The V gene is TRBV5-5, the J gene TRBJ2-7; TRBD1 matches 9 bases. The CDR3 spans 15 residues. Germline CDR1 SGHKS, CDR2 YYEKEE (reference sequence). The V segment lost 4 bases and the J segment 2 bases; nucleotides outside the gene matches: 7. CDR3 amino acids: CASSRTGVTAYEQYF. CDR3 bases: TGTGCCAGCAGCCGGACAGGGGTGACGGCCTACGAGCAGTACTTC.